This T cell receptor beta chain was documented in a study of glioma-infiltrating T cells. Germline assignment: CDR1 MDHEN and CDR2 SYDVKM. The CDR3 consists of 17 residues. Trimming at V came to 6 bases and at J to 3 bases, leaving 14 bases not matched to a gene. Amplification of TCR alpha and beta CDR3 regions from RNA used iRepertoire nested multiplex PCR. MiXCR was run by TCRdb on the multiplex PCR reads, yielding one entry per CDR3 protein. This table has around 390,000 distinct CDR3 sequences, less than 50% appearing once. The rearrangement uses TRBV28 and TRBJ1-1; 9 nucleotides agree with TRBD1. Sequenced sample: glioma tissue, nonneoplastic brain tissue, or PBMCs (not recorded which). The sequence was obtained from a human donor with low-grade glioma or glioblastoma, undergoing nonglioma brain surgery, or in good health (not recorded which). Written as DNA, the CDR3 is TGTGCCAGCAGCTCTACATCCGGGACAGGGTTTTACACTGAAGCTTTCTTT. It translates to CASSSTSGTGFYTEAFF.